Below, 9 T cell receptor beta chains from the same sample are listed, as sequenced in a study of blood T cells in healthy people across ages. Together with a sample-barcoded 5' primer, a J-beta primer mix was included in a second PCR lasting about 7 to 12 cycles. A single record per CDR3 protein comes from TCRdb applying MiXCR to the 5' RACE reads. The repertoire includes about 780,000 distinct CDR3 sequences, 62% of them detected once, and about 27% sits in the top ten. Sample: blood. The receptors originated from a man between 25 and 39 years old in good health.

The gene calls are TRBV3-1 and TRBJ2-1; 9 bases align to TRBD1. V was pared by 6 bases and J by 10 bases, with 10 bases of the junction left unmatched. This CDR3 spans 14 amino acids. Germline CDR1 reads LGHDT; CDR2 reads YNNKEL (reference sequence). The CDR3 DNA sequence: TGTGCCAGCAGTCCGGGACAGGGCCTTCAAGAGCAGTTCTTC. Protein product: CASSPGQGLQEQFF.

This clonotype has only a few counts. The rearrangement uses TRBV12-3 or TRBV12-4 and TRBJ2-1; 7 bases map to TRBD1. J lost 6 bases, V lost 1 base, and 6 bases had no gene match. The CDR3 is made up of 15 amino acids. This chain's CDR3 is CASSLEGGAVNEQFF. The CDR3 nucleotides read TGTGCCAGCAGTTTAGAAGGGGGCGCGGTCAATGAGCAGTTCTTC.

The V gene is TRBV6-1, the J gene TRBJ1-6; D is undetermined. V was clipped by 10 bases and J by 9 bases, with 28 bases between them. Germline CDR1 and CDR2: MNHNS and SASEGT. The CDR3 extends over 17 amino acids. The CDR3 loop is CANNPAAMEPSSSPLHF. The CDR3 coding sequence is TGTGCCAACAATCCGGCGGCAATGGAACCCTCGAGTTCACCCCTCCACTTT.

The chain combines TRBV20-1 with TRBJ2-1, with D possibly called TRBD1 or TRBD2 (5 bases each). The CDR3 is made up of 15 amino acids. V dropped 0 bases and J dropped 2 bases, with 11 bases sitting between them. Germline-derived CDR1 and CDR2 are DFQATT and SNEGSKA (reference sequence). In nucleotides, the CDR3 is TGCAGTGCTAGAGAGGGACCGTCTCCCTACAATGAGCAGTTCTTC. Translating gives CSAREGPSPYNEQFF.

The chain links TRBV11-2 to TRBJ2-4, with D unresolved. V was cut by 1 base and J by 5 bases, with 18 bases left in between. The CDR3 is 17 residues long. The germline V gene has CDR1 SGHAT and CDR2 FQNNGV. The CDR3 DNA reads as TGTGCCAGCAGCTTAGCTGGCGGATCTAGGCACCAAAACATTCAGTACTTC. This translates into CASSLAGGSRHQNIQYF.

This clonotype appeared a few times. V and J are TRBV12-3 or TRBV12-4 and TRBJ2-1, with a tentative D call TRBD2 (6 bases). V was clipped by 6 bases and J by 0 bases, with 15 bases between them. The CDR3 contains 16 residues. The chain's CDR3 is CASSRIPGVSYNEQFF. As DNA, the CDR3 is TGTGCCAGCAGCCGTATTCCGGGGGTCTCCTACAATGAGCAGTTCTTC.

The CDR3 bases are TGCGCCAGCAGCCAAGACCAGGCGCCTGGGGCCAACGTCCTGACTTTC. The encoded protein is CASSQDQAPGANVLTF. V gene TRBV4-3 combines with J gene TRBJ2-6; no reliable D call. Trimming removed 0 bases from V and 2 bases from J, with 8 bases in between. The CDR3 covers 16 residues. Germline loops: CDR1 LGHNA, CDR2 YSLEER.

The gene calls are TRBV20-1 and TRBJ2-7; 8 nucleotides match TRBD1. The V and J ends lost 5 bases and 2 bases, in that order; junction bases with no gene match: 8. The CDR3 extends over 14 amino acids. Germline assignment: CDR1 DFQATT and CDR2 SNEGSKA (reference sequence). The CDR3, as DNA: TGCAGTGCTCGCCTTCAGGGGGCGGCCTACGAGCAGTACTTC. Encoded protein: CSARLQGAAYEQYF.

The chain uses TRBV7-2 and TRBJ2-7, with D possibly TRBD2 on 5 matching bases. The CDR3 consists of 14 residues. The germline V gene has CDR1 SGHTA and CDR2 FQGNSA. V was trimmed by 5 bases and J by 2 bases, leaving 13 bases between them. The CDR3 loop reads CASSPRVNPYEQYF. Written as DNA, the CDR3 is TGTGCCAGCAGCCCGCGGGTGAACCCCTACGAGCAGTACTTC.